What follows are 28 T cell receptor beta chains derived from one specimen sequenced in a study of cytomegalovirus exposure and HLA in healthy donors. In the PCR, 60 Vbeta and 13 Jbeta primers were used. Clones were sequenced by immunoSEQ multiplex PCR, and TCRdb holds only the in-frame ones, with some missing. The sample lists some 150,000 clones, more than 70% occurring once. Input material: PBMCs. The receptors derive from a male donor in good health and CMV-seronegative.

The rearrangement joins TRBV10-2 to TRBJ2-1; 9 bases match TRBD2. The CDR3 consists of 14 residues. Germline V gives CDR1 WSHSY, CDR2 SAAADI. The trim removed 6 bases at V and 8 bases at J, leaving 8 bases unmatched. DNA for the CDR3: TGCGCCAGCAGGCCGCGGGGGGGCTCATATGAGCAGTTCTTC. It encodes CASRPRGGSYEQFF.

The J gene is TRBJ1-1, the V gene TRBV18; D ambiguous. There are 18 residues in the CDR3. The germline CDR1 and CDR2 sequences are KGHSH and LQKENI. Deletions cut 6 bases from V and 3 bases from J, with 26 bases between. The CDR3 reads CASSSSEGVVHFDTEAFF. CDR3 DNA sequence: TGTGCCAGCTCCTCCAGCGAGGGAGTCGTGCATTTCGACACTGAAGCTTTCTTT.

The chain couples TRBV11-3 to TRBJ2-1; 12 nucleotides align to TRBD2. Germline V gene lookup returns CDR1 SGHNT and CDR2 YENEEA. V was clipped by 7 bases and J by 10 bases; unmatched bases: 11. The CDR3 covers 15 residues. CDR3 coding DNA: TGTGCCAGCAACACGATGGCTAGCGGGGGGGAAGAGCAGTTCTTC. Translating gives CASNTMASGGEEQFF.

There are a few counts of this clone. The V gene is TRBV30, the J gene TRBJ1-1; TRBD1 agrees at 8 bases. Germline CDR1 GTSNPN, CDR2 SVGIG (reference sequence). The ends lost 8 bases at V and 4 bases at J; junction bases unmatched: 6. The CDR3 sequence is 12 residues long. The CDR3, as DNA: TGTGCCGGCGACAGGGGAGGCACTGAAGCTTTCTTT. It specifies CAGDRGGTEAFF.

This rearrangement joins TRBV19 to TRBJ2-1; D is unresolved. Per the germline V gene, CDR1 is LNHDA and CDR2 is SQIVND (reference sequence). This CDR3 spans 12 amino acids. Trimming left V 2 bases short and J 5 bases short, with 4 bases between. The CDR3 DNA reads TGTGCCAGTAGTATATCTAACAATGAGCAGTTCTTC. This gives the protein CASSISNNEQFF.

The chain employs TRBV9 and TRBJ2-1; 7 bases map to TRBD1. V trimming: 3 bases; J trimming: 3 bases; junction bases outside the gene matches: 3. Germline lookup yields CDR1 SGDLS and CDR2 YYNGEE. The CDR3 covers 14 residues. CDR3 region: CASSATGNYNEQFF. CDR3 nucleotides: TGTGCCAGCAGCGCGACAGGGAACTACAATGAGCAGTTCTTC.

The chain employs TRBV7-9 and TRBJ1-2; the match to TRBD1 covers 10 bases. V lost 5 bases, J lost 4 bases, and 4 bases stayed unmatched. There are 14 residues in the CDR3. Germline CDR1 reads SEHNR; CDR2 reads FQNEAQ (reference sequence). The CDR3 DNA reads TGTGCCAGCAGCCTAGGACAGGGGGGCTATGGCTACACCTTC. Protein product: CASSLGQGGYGYTF.

This chain uses TRBV7-9 with TRBJ2-1, with D possibly matching TRBD1 (6 bases). The V gene lost 6 bases and the J gene lost 0 bases, with 9 bases spanning the gap. This CDR3 region has 14 residues. From germline, CDR1 is SEHNR and CDR2 FQNEAQ (reference sequence). CDR3 amino acids: CASRGRGSYNEQFF. CDR3 DNA sequence: TGTGCCAGCAGAGGCAGGGGCTCCTACAATGAGCAGTTCTTC.

Points on this clone: Distinct nucleotide sequences in the sample also encode this CDR3. The chain has TRBV6-1 and TRBJ1-2; no definite D call. With 1 base removed from V and 2 bases from J, the gap between germline ends came to 8 bases. The CDR3 is made up of 14 amino acids. Germline V lookup: CDR1 MNHNS, CDR2 SASEGT. The CDR3 nucleotides are TGTGCCAGCAGTGAAGTTTCGGGGAACTATGGCTACACCTTC. It yields the protein CASSEVSGNYGYTF.

The chain joins TRBV15 to TRBJ2-7; 9 bases align to TRBD1. The V gene end was trimmed by 3 bases and the J gene end by 5 bases; junction bases not matched to a gene: 5. From germline, CDR1 is LNHNV and CDR2 YYDKDF (reference sequence). CDR3 length equals 14 residues. Written as DNA, the CDR3 is TGTGCCACCAGCAGGACCGGGACAGGGAACGAGCAGTACTTC. It specifies CATSRTGTGNEQYF.

CDR3 coding DNA: TGTGCCAGCAGTGAAGCCCCCGGGACAGGGGCCTACGAGCAGTACTTC. It codes for CASSEAPGTGAYEQYF. The V and J genes are TRBV6-1 and TRBJ2-7; 10 bases fit TRBD1. The CDR3 contains 16 residues. Germline values: CDR1 MNHNS, CDR2 SASEGT. J was trimmed by 2 bases and V by 0 bases; bases with no gene match: 4.

The chain employs TRBV29-1 and TRBJ2-1; TRBD2 matches at 13 bases. V lost 7 bases and J lost 6; bases outside the gene matches: 9. The CDR3 covers 15 residues. Per germline, CDR1 SQVTM and CDR2 ANQGSEA. This CDR3 is CSERGTSGAPNEQFF. The DNA for the CDR3 is TGCAGCGAGCGCGGGACTAGCGGGGCCCCCAATGAGCAGTTCTTC.

This chain joins TRBV5-8 and TRBJ2-3, with D possibly TRBD2 on 5 matching bases. The V end lost 7 bases, the J end lost 0 bases, and 15 bases lay between the germline ends. The CDR3 is made up of 15 amino acids. The germline CDR1 and CDR2 sequences are SGHTS and YDEGEE. CDR3 sequence (DNA): TGTGCCAGCGGTCCCCGGGATGCTAGCACAGATACGCAGTATTTT. It encodes CASGPRDASTDTQYF.

In DNA form, the CDR3 reads TGTGCCAGCAAAACAGGGTCCTATGGCTACACCTTC. Translating it yields CASKTGSYGYTF. The chain combines TRBV9 with TRBJ1-2, with D perhaps matching TRBD1 (6 bases). Trimming stripped 6 bases from V and 4 bases from J, with 10 bases between. Germline V gene lookup returns CDR1 SGDLS and CDR2 YYNGEE. The CDR3 covers 12 residues.

The rearrangement links TRBV2 to TRBJ1-1; D call uncertain. Germline CDR1 is SNHLY and CDR2 is FYNNEI. V gave up 4 bases and J gave up 1 base, with 4 bases separating them. This CDR3 contains 12 residues. The CDR3 nucleotides are TGTGCCAGCAGTGTCGGGAACACTGAAGCTTTCTTT. Translated, it gives CASSVGNTEAFF.

The rearrangement joins TRBV6-6 to TRBJ1-2, with D possibly being TRBD1 (6 bases). This CDR3 is built from 15 residues. Trimming took 4 bases from V and 3 from J, leaving 15 bases between them. CDR1 and CDR2 (germline): MNHNY, SVGAGI (reference sequence). CDR3 protein: CASSSVQGLDYGYTF. CDR3 bases: TGTGCCAGCAGTTCGGTTCAGGGGTTAGACTATGGCTACACCTTC.

This clone was detected only a few times. This CDR3 reads CASRTGTADAEAFF. The DNA for the CDR3 is TGTGCCAGTAGAACCGGGACAGCTGACGCTGAAGCTTTCTTT. The chain carries TRBV19 and TRBJ1-1; 7 bases match TRBD1. CDR3 length: 14 residues. Germline V gene lookup returns CDR1 LNHDA and CDR2 SQIVND (reference sequence). J lost 6 bases, V lost 6 bases, and 10 bases had no gene match. Complete variable domain (other parts from reference TRBV19 and TRBJ1-1): DGGITQSPKYLFRKEGQNVTLSCEQNLNHDAMYWYRQDPGQGLRLIYYSQIVNDFQKGDIAEGYSVSREKKESFPLTVTSAQKNPTAFYLCASRTGTADAEAFFGQGTRLTVV.

In the case of this clone: Germline and junction disagree at one end, which may indicate a read error. The gene calls are TRBV7-9 and TRBJ2-2; TRBD1 might be the D (6 bases). The CDR3 contains 12 residues. Germline CDR1 reads SEHNR; CDR2 reads FQNEAQ (reference sequence). CDR3 loop: CSSILGTGELFF. The DNA of the CDR3 is TGTTCCAGCATCCTGGGGACAGGGGAGCTGTTTTTT.

The genes are TRBV30 and TRBJ2-5; tentative D call: TRBD2 (6 bases). Trimming left V 3 bases short and J 4 bases short, with 15 bases between. Germline-derived CDR1 and CDR2 are GTSNPN and SVGIG (reference sequence). This CDR3 has 14 residues. The CDR3 sequence is CAWRQAGSGETQYF. CDR3 sequence (DNA): TGTGCCTGGAGACAAGCGGGCTCGGGAGAGACCCAGTACTTC. The full variable domain, in which reference TRBV30 and TRBJ2-5 provide the parts outside the CDR3, is SQTIHQWPATLVQPVGSPLSLECTVEGTSNPNLYWYRQAAGRGLQLLFYSVGIGQISSEVPQNLSASRPQDRQFILSSKKLLLSDSGFYLCAWRQAGSGETQYFGPGTRLLVL.

The table lists this clone with a few counts. The J gene is TRBJ1-2, the V gene TRBV18; D is uncertain. CDR3 size: 15 residues. Germline-derived CDR1 and CDR2 are KGHSH and LQKENI. V was pared by 3 bases and J by 9 bases, with 20 bases between. The CDR3 DNA sequence: TGTGCCAGCTCACCGTCGACTGACGCCACCGTCAGCTACACCTTC. Its protein is CASSPSTDATVSYTF.

The chain couples TRBV7-2 to TRBJ2-2; possibly TRBD2 for D (7 bases). Trimming cost V 3 bases and J 4 bases, with 12 bases left between them. This CDR3 region has 15 residues. CDR1 SGHTA and CDR2 FQGNSA come from the germline V gene. CDR3: CASSFLGGGTGELFF. The CDR3 region has the DNA TGTGCCAGCAGCTTTCTGGGAGGGGGCACCGGGGAGCTGTTTTTT.

V and J are TRBV6-5 and TRBJ1-6; D is ambiguous. This CDR3 contains 15 residues. V was shortened by 2 bases and J by 9 bases, with 14 bases between the two germline ends. CDR1 MNHEY and CDR2 SVGAGI come from the germline V gene. CDR3 sequence (DNA): TGTGCCAGCAGTTACCCTCCCGGGGTTACTTCACCCCTCCACTTT. It translates to CASSYPPGVTSPLHF.

V and J are TRBV19 and TRBJ2-3; 13 bases match TRBD2. The CDR3 sequence is 14 residues long. From germline, CDR1 is LNHDA and CDR2 SQIVND (reference sequence). The V and J ends lost 9 bases and 7 bases, in that order; junction bases with no gene match: 7. Written as DNA, the CDR3 is TGTGCCAGCCCCACTAGCGGGGGGGCGAATACGCAGTATTTT. The encoded protein is CASPTSGGANTQYF.

This clone was seen only a few times. The chain couples TRBV7-2 to TRBJ2-7, with 10 bases that match TRBD2. Germline loops: CDR1 SGHTA, CDR2 FQGNSA. Losses at the gene ends were 6 bases for V and 0 bases for J; bases not matched to a gene: 5. CDR3 length: 15 residues. This CDR3 is CASRPTSGASYEQYF. The DNA of the CDR3 is TGTGCCAGCAGACCTACTAGCGGGGCCTCCTACGAGCAGTACTTC.

The gene calls are TRBV2 and TRBJ2-3; 7 bases match TRBD2. V trimming: 6 bases; J trimming: 6 bases; junction bases outside the gene matches: 6. The length of the CDR3 is 13 residues. The germline V gene encodes CDR1 SNHLY and CDR2 FYNNEI. CDR3 coding DNA: TGTGCCAGCAGGGAGGGGAGGGGCGATACGCAGTATTTT. Its translation: CASREGRGDTQYF. The entire variable domain, with the rest obtained from reference TRBV2 and TRBJ2-3, is as follows: EPEVTQTPSHQVTQMGQEVILRCVPISNHLYFYWYRQILGQKVEFLVSFYNNEISEKSEIFDDQFSVERPDGSNFTLKIRSTKLEDSAMYFCASREGRGDTQYFGPGTRLTVL.

This clone appeared a few times. The chain carries TRBV6-1 and TRBJ1-2; D is unclear. Germline CDR1 reads MNHNS; CDR2 reads SASEGT. V shed 6 bases and J shed 3 bases, with 11 bases lying between them. This CDR3 region has 13 residues. The CDR3 loop reads CASRAPEHYGYTF. The CDR3 nucleotides read TGTGCCAGCAGGGCGCCGGAGCACTATGGCTACACCTTC.

The CDR3 here is CASSLFSGSDSPLHF. CDR3 DNA sequence: TGTGCCAGCAGCTTGTTTTCAGGATCGGATTCACCCCTCCACTTT. The chain recombines TRBV5-4 with TRBJ1-6; D call uncertain. Per the germline V gene, CDR1 is SGHNT and CDR2 is YYREEE (reference sequence). The CDR3 covers 15 residues. V shed 1 base and J shed 8 bases, with 13 bases lying between them.

For the CDR3, the DNA is TGCGCCAGCAGCGCGGGGGGGATCTACAATGAGCAGTTCTTC. Its protein is CASSAGGIYNEQFF. This rearrangement joins TRBV5-1 to TRBJ2-1; 9 positions agree with TRBD2. J gave up 3 bases and V 4 bases, and 2 bases lay outside the gene matches. Per the germline V gene, CDR1 is SGHRS and CDR2 is YFSETQ. CDR3 length equals 14 residues.